The 23 T cell receptor beta chains below were found in one sample sequenced in a study of CD8+ T cells in alopecia areata. A sort of pooled cutaneous lymph node cells used CD4, CD8alpha, NKG2D, NKG2ACE and other stains. It was cDNA, reverse transcribed from extracted RNA, that served as the sequencing template. Sequenced by immunoSEQ multiplex PCR; TCRdb stores in-frame clones only, minus some. The record shows approximately 300,000 clones for this sample, with no singletons present. The source material was CD4+ T cells sorted from a lymph node. These receptors were obtained from a C3H/HeJ mouse with alopecia areata. For this strain, the MHC haplotype corresponds to H2-k.

On this clone itself: Here the gene names and germline are mouse. CDR3 DNA, as far as it was read: TGTGCCTGGAGTCTGCCTGGGGGGTACTATGCT. This sequence encodes CAWSLPGGYYA. The whole CDR3 is CAWSLPGGYYAEQFF. This chain joins TRBV31 and TRBJ2-1; 8 positions agree with TRBD2. The CDR3 end is not reached by the read, which stops 4 residues before it; the germline J gene fills it in. Germline CDR1 is GKSSPN and CDR2 is SITVG. The CDR3 totals 15 residues. V gave up 0 bases and J gave up 2 bases; unmatched junction bases: 3.

This clone was picked up a small number of times. The gene names here belong to mouse. The observed sequence ends 4 residues before the CDR3 terminus, with the missing tail filled in from the germline J gene. This sequence joins TRBV1 and TRBJ2-3; D ambiguous. Germline V gene sequence: CDR1 NSQYPW, CDR2 LRSPGD (reference sequence). Trimming shortened V by 0 bases and J by 0 bases, and 13 bases separated the two germline ends. The CDR3 extends over 17 amino acids. CDR3 region: CTCSADGGSFSAETLYF. The sequenced part of the CDR3 DNA is TGCACCTGCAGTGCAGATGGAGGGTCCTTTAGTGCAGAA. The full variable domain, with the rest looked up from reference TRBV1 and TRBJ2-3, is VTLLEQNPRWRLVPRGQAVNLRCILKNSQYPWMSWYQQDLQKQLQWLFTLRSPGDKEVKSLPGADYLATRVTDTELRLQVANMSQGRTLYCTCSADGGSFSAETLYFGSGTRLTVL.

As to this clone: Each gene name is a mouse one. The sequenced part of the CDR3 DNA is TGCACCTGCAGTGCGCTCGGGACAGGGAAAGAC. This encodes CTCSALGTGKD. The whole CDR3 sequence is CTCSALGTGKDTQYF. The chain joins TRBV1 to TRBJ2-5; 9 bases fit TRBD1. The observed sequence ends 4 residues before the CDR3 terminus, with the missing tail filled in from the germline J gene. Germline CDR1 is NSQYPW and CDR2 is LRSPGD (reference sequence). The CDR3 length is 15 residues.

In regard to this clone: Genes and germline come from the mouse. The read ends 3 residues early relative to the CDR3; the germline J gene fills the gap. The chain combines TRBV3 with TRBJ1-6, with 11 nucleotides matching TRBD1. Being an ORF, TRBJ1-6 has a function that is uncertain. The CDR3 length is 20 residues. The V and J ends lost 1 base and 0 bases, in that order; junction bases with no gene match: 8. Germline CDR1 is SNHLY and CDR2 is FYNGKV (reference sequence). CDR3 DNA (partial): TGTGCCAGCAGCTTAGGGGCGGGACAGGGGGGGAATTCCTATAATTCGCCC. It yields the protein CASSLGAGQGGNSYNSP. The full CDR3 protein reads CASSLGAGQGGNSYNSPLYF.

This clone was seen more than once but under ten times. Genes and germline come from the mouse. With the read ending 3 residues before the CDR3 end, the germline J gene is used to fill in that end. This sequence joins TRBV19 and TRBJ1-6; 7 bases agree with TRBD1. TRBJ1-6 is annotated as an ORF whose role is uncertain. Per germline, CDR1 FNHDT and CDR2 SITEND (reference sequence). There are 17 residues in the CDR3. Trimming removed 2 bases from V and 0 bases from J; junction bases left unmatched: 5. This CDR3 reads CASSIEGAPSYNSPLYF. Partial CDR3 DNA: TGTGCCAGCAGTATTGAGGGGGCCCCTTCCTATAATTCGCCC.

Remarks on this clone: The germline and genes are mouse ones. The CDR3 DNA, read in part, is TGTGCCAGCGGATCCGGGACAAATAATTCGCCC. Encoded protein: CASGSGTNNSP. From start to end, the CDR3 is CASGSGTNNSPLYF. This chain connects TRBV13-1 to TRBJ1-6, with TRBD1 as a possible D gene (6 bases). The DNA ends 3 residues before the CDR3 does, and the rest of the CDR3 is filled in from the germline J gene. TRBJ1-6 is reported as an ORF; its role is uncertain. The CDR3 is made up of 14 amino acids. Trimming pared 7 bases from V and 5 bases from J, leaving 13 bases between. Looked up from germline, CDR1 is NSHNY and CDR2 is SYGAGN.

This clone was found a few times. Gene names denote mouse genes. The read is 4 residues too short to cover the CDR3 end, so that end is filled in from the germline J gene. The chain carries TRBV5 and TRBJ2-1, with D possibly being TRBD1 (5 bases). CDR1 is LGHNA, CDR2 YNLKQL, per germline (reference sequence). The length of the CDR3 is 14 residues. Trimming cost V 0 bases and J 4 bases, with 7 bases left between them. CDR3 bases read: TGTGCCAGCAGCCAAGAGAACAGGTATGCT. The encoded protein is CASSQENRYA. The complete CDR3 reads CASSQENRYAEQFF.

About this clone itself: Genes here carry mouse names. The CDR3 end lies 4 residues beyond the end of the read and is filled in from the germline J gene. The V gene is TRBV1, the J gene TRBJ2-1; tentatively, D is TRBD1 (5 bases). The CDR3 extends over 13 amino acids. Germline-derived CDR1 and CDR2 are NSQYPW and LRSPGD (reference sequence). The CDR3 bases that were read are TGCACCTGCAGTGCCCAGGGATGGGCT. It yields the protein CTCSAQGWA. The complete CDR3 sequence is CTCSAQGWAEQFF. Supplemented by reference TRBV1 and TRBJ2-1, the full variable domain reads VTLLEQNPRWRLVPRGQAVNLRCILKNSQYPWMSWYQQDLQKQLQWLFTLRSPGDKEVKSLPGADYLATRVTDTELRLQVANMSQGRTLYCTCSAQGWAEQFFGPGTRLTVL.

This clone has just a few counts. The gene names given are mouse names. The read finishes 3 residues shy of the CDR3 end, and the germline J gene is used to complete it. The V gene is TRBV19, the J gene TRBJ1-6; D is possibly TRBD1 (5 bases). TRBJ1-6 is filed as an ORF, its function uncertain. Trimming shortened V by 0 bases and J by 3 bases, and 7 bases separated the two germline ends. Germline V CDR1 and CDR2: FNHDT, SITEND (reference sequence). The CDR3 is 15 residues long. The CDR3 sequence is CASSIADIYNSPLYF. Incomplete CDR3 DNA: TGTGCCAGCAGTATAGCGGACATCTATAATTCGCCC.

Concerning this clone: Gene names are mouse gene names. The read ends 3 residues shy of where the CDR3 ends; the end is completed using the germline J gene. The V and J genes are TRBV5 and TRBJ1-6; 8 positions match TRBD1. TRBJ1-6 is an ORF for which the function is uncertain. V gave up 4 bases and J gave up 4 bases; unmatched junction bases: 9. The germline gives CDR1 LGHNA, CDR2 YNLKQL (reference sequence). The CDR3 totals 17 residues. The CDR3 loop reads CASSLTSTGDYNSPLYF. The part of the CDR3 DNA that was read is TGTGCCAGCAGCCTCACCTCGACAGGGGATTATAATTCGCCC.

This clone was found many times. Genes and germline come from the mouse. Read sequence stops 4 residues before the CDR3 end, and the germline J gene provides the missing end. The chain recombines TRBV1 with TRBJ2-1; a possible D gene is TRBD1 (5 bases). The CDR3 totals 14 residues. With 1 base removed from V and 2 bases from J, the gap between germline ends came to 6 bases. Per germline, CDR1 NSQYPW and CDR2 LRSPGD (reference sequence). CDR3 DNA (partial): TGCACCTGCAGTGCAGGGACATACTATGCT. Amino acids: CTCSAGTYYA. The entire CDR3 reads CTCSAGTYYAEQFF. Complete variable domain (other parts from reference TRBV1 and TRBJ2-1): VTLLEQNPRWRLVPRGQAVNLRCILKNSQYPWMSWYQQDLQKQLQWLFTLRSPGDKEVKSLPGADYLATRVTDTELRLQVANMSQGRTLYCTCSAGTYYAEQFFGPGTRLTVL.

Only a few counts were recorded for this clone. The gene symbols are mouse symbols. The CDR3 is cut off 4 residues early in the read; its end comes from the germline J gene. The V call is TRBV17, the J call TRBJ2-1; 7 positions match TRBD2. V was pared by 0 bases and J by 3 bases, with 2 bases of the junction left unmatched. CDR1 and CDR2 (germline): MNHDT, YYDKIL. The CDR3 has 15 amino acids. The DNA read from the CDR3 is TGTGCTAGCAGTAGAGAACTGGGGTTCTATGCT. Translating gives CASSRELGFYA. In full, the CDR3 is CASSRELGFYAEQFF.

This clone was observed a few times. Any gene name here is a mouse gene name. From the germline J gene comes the end of the CDR3, since the read stops 4 residues before it. The rearrangement joins TRBV19 to TRBJ2-5; 7 bases are shared with TRBD2. Germline CDR1 reads FNHDT; CDR2 reads SITEND (reference sequence). V lost 0 bases, J lost 3 bases, and 4 bases stayed unmatched. The CDR3 sequence is 15 residues long. The CDR3 here is CASSIVGTAQDTQYF. The sequenced CDR3 bases are TGTGCCAGCAGTATAGTAGGGACTGCTCAAGAC.

This clone was counted between two and nine times. The gene names here belong to mouse. The DNA ends 4 residues before the CDR3 does, and the rest of the CDR3 is filled in from the germline J gene. This CDR3 is also generated by other DNA sequences in the sample. This chain uses TRBV19 with TRBJ2-3; tentative D call: TRBD1 (5 bases). This CDR3 is built from 14 residues. Germline CDR1 FNHDT, CDR2 SITEND (reference sequence). Trimming removed 4 bases at V and 0 bases at J, with 9 bases between. The DNA read from the CDR3 is TGTGCCAGCAGTCGAGACAGTAGTGCAGAA. It encodes CASSRDSSAE. In full, the CDR3 is CASSRDSSAETLYF.

This clone was counted a few times. These gene names are mouse names. Read coverage stops 4 residues before the CDR3 terminus; the germline J gene supplies the remainder. The chain combines TRBV31 with TRBJ1-2; a weak D match, TRBD1 (5 bases). The CDR3 runs to 14 residues. V was pared by 0 bases and J by 3 bases, with 11 bases between. The germline gives CDR1 GKSSPN, CDR2 SITVG. The DNA read from the CDR3 is TGTGCCTGGAGTCTATGGCAGGGAGACTCC. Translation: CAWSLWQGDS. The CDR3 as a whole reads CAWSLWQGDSDYTF.

This clone was counted only a few times. Mouse names are used for the genes. The observed sequence ends 4 residues before the CDR3 terminus, with the missing tail filled in from the germline J gene. The chain couples TRBV13-1 to TRBJ2-3; 8 positions match TRBD1. The germline V gene has CDR1 NSHNY and CDR2 SYGAGN. Germline trimming cut 5 bases from V and 4 bases from J; bases unmatched to any gene: 3. This CDR3 has 13 residues. The CDR3 spells CASRDRDTETLYF. CDR3 DNA, as far as it was read: TGTGCCAGCAGGGACAGGGACACAGAA.

A few counts support this clone. Gene names are the mouse ones. Coverage ceases 4 residues before the CDR3 finishes, and the germline J gene fills in the end. The rearrangement links TRBV5 to TRBJ2-3; TRBD2 aligns across 11 bases. V gave up 2 bases and J gave up 2 bases; unmatched junction bases: 3. Germline lookup yields CDR1 LGHNA and CDR2 YNLKQL (reference sequence). The CDR3 has 16 amino acids. CDR3 DNA (partial): TGTGCCAGCAGCCAAACTGGGGGGGCGCTTGCAGAA. Its translation: CASSQTGGALAE. The full CDR3 protein is CASSQTGGALAETLYF.

This clone was seen a few times. All gene names here are mouse names. Read coverage stops 4 residues before the CDR3 terminus; the germline J gene supplies the remainder. The V and J genes are TRBV5 and TRBJ2-5; 8 bases align to TRBD2. Germline V lookup: CDR1 LGHNA, CDR2 YNLKQL (reference sequence). The CDR3 spans 17 residues. Losses at the gene ends were 1 base for V and 0 bases for J; bases not matched to a gene: 6. CDR3 DNA, as far as it was read: TGTGCCAGCAGCCAAGCTGGGGGGAATCTTAACCAAGAC. This translates into CASSQAGGNLNQD. The entire CDR3 reads CASSQAGGNLNQDTQYF.

In this sample, this clone turned up a few times. Mouse gene names and germline throughout. Read data end 4 residues before the CDR3 end; the end is taken from the germline J gene. This chain joins TRBV13-1 and TRBJ1-2; 8 nucleotides agree with TRBD1. This CDR3 is built from 15 residues. V trimming: 4 bases; J trimming: 4 bases; junction bases outside the gene matches: 9. Germline V gene data show CDR1 as NSHNY and CDR2 as SYGAGN. Incomplete CDR3 DNA: TGTGCCAGCAGTAAACCCGACAGGGGAATCTCC. It yields the protein CASSKPDRGIS. The whole CDR3 reads CASSKPDRGISDYTF.

Comment on this clone: Germline and genes: mouse. Coverage ceases 4 residues before the CDR3 finishes, and the germline J gene fills in the end. The chain combines TRBV16 with TRBJ2-5; 7 bases align to TRBD1. The CDR3 is 15 residues long. Germline V gives CDR1 SGHSA, CDR2 FRNQAP. The CDR3 reads CASSFPDRDGDTQYF. The CDR3 DNA, read in part, is TGTGCAAGCAGCTTCCCAGACAGGGATGGAGAC. Combining the CDR3 with reference TRBV16 and TRBJ2-5 gives the whole variable domain NAGVIQTPRHKVTGKGQEATLWCEPISGHSAVFWYRQTIVQGLEFLTYFRNQAPIDDSGMPKERFSAQMPNQSHSTLKIQSTQPQDSAVYLCASSFPDRDGDTQYFGPGTRLLVL.

Concerning this clone: Here the gene names and germline are mouse. The read terminates 4 residues before the CDR3 end, so the remaining end is supplied by the germline J gene. The sample holds other DNA sequences that translate to the same CDR3. The chain carries TRBV14 and TRBJ2-5; 9 nucleotides align to TRBD2. V gave up 6 bases and J gave up 3 bases; unmatched junction bases: 2. CDR1 SGHDT and CDR2 FRDEAV come from the germline V gene. The CDR3 contains 13 residues. The CDR3 protein is CASTGTGQDTQYF. CDR3 DNA, as far as it was read: TGTGCCAGCACCGGGACTGGGCAAGAC.

This clone came up a few times. All gene names here are mouse names. The read gets to within 4 residues of the CDR3 end, and the germline J gene fills in the rest. Other DNA variants within this sample encode the same CDR3. The chain combines TRBV5 with TRBJ2-5; the D call may be TRBD1 or TRBD2 (6 bases each). Trimming removed 1 base at V and 3 bases at J, with 8 bases between. Germline-derived CDR1 and CDR2 are LGHNA and YNLKQL (reference sequence). The CDR3 consists of 14 residues. This CDR3 reads CASSQGGPQDTQYF. The sequenced CDR3 bases are TGTGCCAGCAGCCAAGGGGGGCCTCAAGAC.

This clone has more than one count but fewer than ten. Gene names and germline refer to mouse. The CDR3 end is not reached by the read, which stops 4 residues before it; the germline J gene fills it in. This chain links TRBV13-1 with TRBJ2-3, with TRBD2 as a possible D gene (6 bases). The CDR3 has 15 residues. The germline V gene encodes CDR1 NSHNY and CDR2 SYGAGN. V was shortened by 4 bases and J by 0 bases, with 12 bases between the two germline ends. CDR3 DNA (partial): TGTGCCAGCAGTCGGACTGCCTCTAGTGCAGAA. Translating it yields CASSRTASSAE. The whole CDR3 region reads CASSRTASSAETLYF.